A single sample is the source of the 3 T cell receptor beta chains below, sequenced in a study of blood T cell repertoires in COVID-19 (dated by TCRdb to 2019 to 2021). The protocol used for the library was the immunoSEQ multiplex PCR assay. Sourced from immuneACCESS, this table was stored by TCRdb with only in-frame sequences that have V and J called. A share of the clones is absent; for the studies checked, an unresolved V gene accounts for under half, and the remainder has no known explanation. The sample table contains about 82,000 clones; only one count was recorded for over 80% of them. Clones ranked in the top ten supply over 15% of the sample. The sample comprised peripheral blood. These receptors all come from an elderly man with active or convalescent COVID-19.

CDR3 in amino acids: CASSAPGTYEAFF. The CDR3 DNA is TGTGCCAGCAGTGCCCCCGGGACATATGAAGCTTTCTTT. The rearrangement joins TRBV2 to TRBJ1-1; TRBD1 might be the D (6 bases). This CDR3 contains 13 residues. The germline CDR1 and CDR2 sequences are SNHLY and FYNNEI. V was shortened by 4 bases and J by 7 bases, with 13 bases between the two germline ends.

V and J are TRBV5-4 and TRBJ2-2; TRBD1 matches at 11 bases. Germline V CDR1 and CDR2: SGHNT, YYREEE (reference sequence). Germline trimming cut 4 bases from V and 6 bases from J; bases unmatched to any gene: 5. The CDR3 spans 15 residues. The CDR3 region has the DNA TGTGCCAGCAGCCAGGGACAGGGGGAGGCCGGGGAGCTGTTTTTT. Its translation: CASSQGQGEAGELFF.

The rearrangement uses TRBV5-1 and TRBJ1-1; no definite D call. The CDR3 contains 14 residues. Per germline, CDR1 SGHRS and CDR2 YFSETQ. V dropped 0 bases and J dropped 3 bases, with 9 bases sitting between them. The CDR3 is CASSLDGMDTEAFF. The CDR3 nucleotides are TGCGCCAGCAGCTTGGACGGTATGGACACTGAAGCTTTCTTT. The whole variable domain, remainder taken from reference TRBV5-1 and TRBJ1-1, is KAGVTQTPRYLIKTRGQQVTLSCSPISGHRSVSWYQQTPGQGLQFLFEYFSETQRNKGNFPGRFSGRQFSNSRSEMNVSTLELGDSALYLCASSLDGMDTEAFFGQGTRLTVV.